Listed below are T cell receptor beta chains from one sample, sequenced in a study of blood T cell repertoires in COVID-19. TCRdb's table, derived via immunoSEQ multiplex PCR, lists solely in-frame clones and lacks some. Here the sample spans roughly 250,000 clones, about 85% being singletons. The specimen sequenced was peripheral blood. These TCRs come from a man in his 60s who had recovered from COVID-19. Both conserved end residues are part of each CDR3. The D gene is left open where the match is weak. Not every row has a clone size; where given, it reads once, few, many or a size class.

size,length,J,V,D,DNA,CDR3
-,16,TRBJ2-3,TRBV4-2,TRBD2,TGTGCCAGCAGCTCCCCCCCTAGCGGGGGGACAGATACGCAGTATTTT,CASSSPPSGGTDTQYF
-,15,TRBJ1-2,TRBV6-5,TRBD1,TGTGCCAGCAGCTCATACCAAAGGACAGGGTATGGCTACACCTTC,CASSSYQRTGYGYTF
-,14,TRBJ2-2,TRBV9,-,TGTGCCAGCAGCGCAAATTCCAACACCGGGGAGCTGTTTTTT,CASSANSNTGELFF
few,14,TRBJ2-1,TRBV29-1,TRBD2,TGCAGCGTTGGGACTAGTCTTTTGGACAATGAGCAGTTCTTC,CSVGTSLLDNEQFF
-,15,TRBJ1-6,TRBV5-1,-,TGCGCCAGCTCCACGGAGAGCTCCTATAATTCACCCCTCCACTTT,CASSTESSYNSPLHF
-,13,TRBJ1-2,TRBV19,TRBD1,TGTGCCAGCAGGGACAGGGGCGACTATGGCTACACCTTC,CASRDRGDYGYTF
-,14,TRBJ2-5,TRBV5-1,-,TGCGCCAGCAGCTTGGAAGGAGTACAAGAGACCCAGTACTTC,CASSLEGVQETQYF
-,13,TRBJ2-3,TRBV7-2,-,TGTGCCAGCAGCTCTTACAGGGTTGATACGCAGTATTTT,CASSSYRVDTQYF
-,11,TRBJ2-3,TRBV28,-,TGTGCCAGCAGTGCAGGGGTTACGCAGTATTTT,CASSAGVTQYF
-,17,TRBJ2-3,TRBV19,TRBD2,TGTGCCAGTAGTATCCGACTAGCGGGGGCCGTCACAGATACGCAGTATTTT,CASSIRLAGAVTDTQYF
-,15,TRBJ2-1,TRBV6-1,-,TGTGCCAGCAGTGAGGCGGGCCGAAGCTACAATGAGCAGTTCTTC,CASSEAGRSYNEQFF
-,14,TRBJ2-7,TRBV3-1/TRBV3-2,TRBD2,TGTGCCAGCAGCCAAAGGGCGGGGGGCTACGAGCAGTACTTC,CASSQRAGGYEQYF
-,15,TRBJ1-1,TRBV19,-,TGTGCCAGTAGGTCAGGGAACCACGGACCCCTTGAAGCTTTCTTT,CASRSGNHGPLEAFF
-,11,TRBJ1-1,TRBV5-1,-,TGCGCCAGCAGCTTGGGACAGGAAGCTTTCTTT,CASSLGQEAFF
-,14,TRBJ1-6,TRBV6-5,-,TGTGCCAGCGGGGGGAGGTCCTATAATTCACCCCTCCACTTT,CASGGRSYNSPLHF
-,11,TRBJ1-2,TRBV11-2,-,TGTGCCAGCAGCCAAAACTATGGCTACACCTTC,CASSQNYGYTF
-,17,TRBJ2-2,TRBV7-9,-,TGTGCCAGCAGCCCCGGCGGGGCTAGAAGGGAAACCGGGGAGCTGTTTTTT,CASSPGGARRETGELFF
-,15,TRBJ1-5,TRBV2,-,TGTGCCAGCAGTGCGGGGGTCCTTATCAATCAGCCCCAGCATTTT,CASSAGVLINQPQHF
once,16,TRBJ2-1,TRBV6-6,TRBD1,TGTGCCAGCAGTCGAGGGAGGCGGACAGGGGTAAATGAGCAGTTCTTC,CASSRGRRTGVNEQFF
-,15,TRBJ2-1,TRBV10-3,TRBD1,TGTGCCATCAGTGGCTTAGGACAGGGCTACAATGAGCAGTTCTTC,CAISGLGQGYNEQFF
-,15,TRBJ1-1,TRBV7-3,-,TGTGCCAGCAGCTTAGAGGGACTCATGAACACTGAAGCTTTCTTT,CASSLEGLMNTEAFF
-,15,TRBJ1-3,TRBV3-1/TRBV3-2,-,TGTGCCAGCAGCCAAACAGGGACCTCTGGAAACACCATATATTTT,CASSQTGTSGNTIYF
-,12,TRBJ2-1,TRBV2,-,TGTGCCAGCAGTGAATCAGGCTATGAGCAGTTCTTC,CASSESGYEQFF
-,18,TRBJ2-1,TRBV3-1/TRBV3-2,TRBD1,TGTGCCAGCAGCCCGGCCTTTCGACAGGGACGATTCTACAATGAGCAGTTCTTC,CASSPAFRQGRFYNEQFF
-,14,TRBJ1-1,TRBV2,TRBD1,TGTGCCAGCAGGGACAGGGGGCTGGGGACTGAAGCTTTCTTT,CASRDRGLGTEAFF
-,11,TRBJ2-1,TRBV2,-,TGTGCCAGCACACGCCCGGTCGAGCAGTTCTTC,CASTRPVEQFF
-,14,TRBJ1-6,TRBV11-1,-,TGTGCCAGCAGCTCCGGGACACCACTTTCACCCCTCCACTTT,CASSSGTPLSPLHF
-,15,TRBJ2-7,TRBV6-5,TRBD1,TGTGCCAGCAGTTACTCCAACAGGGGGCGCTTCGAGCAGTACTTC,CASSYSNRGRFEQYF
-,15,TRBJ2-3,TRBV7-2,TRBD2,TGTGCCAGCAGCTTAACGGTTGCGGGGGCAGATACGCAGTATTTT,CASSLTVAGADTQYF
few,17,TRBJ1-5,TRBV18,TRBD1,TGTGCCAGCTCACCCCGACAGGGGGCGGTTAGCAATCAGCCCCAGCATTTT,CASSPRQGAVSNQPQHF
-,17,TRBJ1-2,TRBV4-2,-,TGTGCCAGCAGCCAAGATCCGCGCGAATCATATAACTATGGCTACACCTTC,CASSQDPRESYNYGYTF
-,15,TRBJ1-1,TRBV11-2,TRBD1,TGTGCCAGCAGACTTCTACAGGGGAGTATCGCTGAAGCTTTCTTT,CASRLLQGSIAEAFF
-,12,TRBJ2-7,TRBV12-3/TRBV12-4,-,TGTGCCAGCAGTTTGTCGGTAGCCGAGCAGTACTTC,CASSLSVAEQYF
-,12,TRBJ2-1,TRBV19,-,TGTGCCAGTACGTCCGGGGGCAATGAGCAGTTCTTC,CASTSGGNEQFF
-,15,TRBJ1-6,TRBV7-9,-,TGTGCCAGCAGCTTAGTTCCCGGGGGGAATTCACCCCTCCACTTT,CASSLVPGGNSPLHF
-,15,TRBJ1-1,TRBV2,-,TGTGCCAGCAGTGCTGGTAAGACAGGACGGACTGAAGCTTTCTTT,CASSAGKTGRTEAFF
once,15,TRBJ1-5,TRBV5-1,-,TGCGCCAGCAGCTTGGACAACAATAGCAATCAGCCCCAGCATTTT,CASSLDNNSNQPQHF
-,15,TRBJ2-4,TRBV19,-,TGTGCCAGTAGTATTGCGGGTACAGCCAAAAACATTCAGTACTTC,CASSIAGTAKNIQYF